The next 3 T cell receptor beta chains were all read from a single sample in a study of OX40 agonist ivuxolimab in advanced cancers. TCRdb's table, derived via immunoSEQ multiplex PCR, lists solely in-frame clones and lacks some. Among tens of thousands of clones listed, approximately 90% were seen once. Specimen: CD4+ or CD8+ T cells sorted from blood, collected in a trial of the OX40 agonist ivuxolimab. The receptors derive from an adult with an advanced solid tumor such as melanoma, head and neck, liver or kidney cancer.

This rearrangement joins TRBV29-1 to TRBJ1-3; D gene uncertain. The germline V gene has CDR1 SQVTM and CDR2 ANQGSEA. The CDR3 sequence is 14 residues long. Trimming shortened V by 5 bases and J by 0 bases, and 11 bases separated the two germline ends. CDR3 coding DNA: TGCAGCGTTTTCTGGGCCCACTCTGGAAACACCATATATTTT. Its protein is CSVFWAHSGNTIYF.

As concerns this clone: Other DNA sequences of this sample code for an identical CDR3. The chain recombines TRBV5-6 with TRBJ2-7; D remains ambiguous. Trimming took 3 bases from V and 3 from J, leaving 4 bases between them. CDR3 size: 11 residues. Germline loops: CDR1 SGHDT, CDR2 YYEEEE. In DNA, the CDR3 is TGTGCCAGCAGCTCCTTCTACGAGCAGTACTTC. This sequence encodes CASSSFYEQYF. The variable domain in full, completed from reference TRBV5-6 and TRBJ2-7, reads DAGVTQSPTHLIKTRGQQVTLRCSPKSGHDTVSWYQQALGQGPQFIFQYYEEEERQRGNFPDRFSGHQFPNYSSELNVNALLLGDSALYLCASSSFYEQYFGPGTRLTVT.

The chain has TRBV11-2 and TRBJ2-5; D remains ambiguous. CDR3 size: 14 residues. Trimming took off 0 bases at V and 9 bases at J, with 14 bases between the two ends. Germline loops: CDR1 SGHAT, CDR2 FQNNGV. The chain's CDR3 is CASSLDGDDTAQYF. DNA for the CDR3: TGTGCCAGCAGCTTAGATGGAGACGATACGGCCCAGTACTTC. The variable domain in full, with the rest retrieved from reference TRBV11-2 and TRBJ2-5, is EAGVAQSPRYKIIEKRQSVAFWCNPISGHATLYWYQQILGQGPKLLIQFQNNGVVDDSQLPKDRFSAERLKGVDSTLKIQPAKLEDSAVYLCASSLDGDDTAQYFGPGTRLLVL.